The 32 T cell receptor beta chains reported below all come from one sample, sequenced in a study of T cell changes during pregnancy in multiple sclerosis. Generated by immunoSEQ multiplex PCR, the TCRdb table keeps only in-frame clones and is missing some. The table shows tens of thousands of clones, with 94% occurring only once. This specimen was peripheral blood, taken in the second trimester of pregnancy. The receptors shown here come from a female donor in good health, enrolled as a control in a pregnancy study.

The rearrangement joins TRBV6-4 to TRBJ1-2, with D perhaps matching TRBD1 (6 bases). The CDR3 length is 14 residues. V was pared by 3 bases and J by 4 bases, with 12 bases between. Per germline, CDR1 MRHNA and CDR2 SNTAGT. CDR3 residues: CASSEQGGVYGYTF. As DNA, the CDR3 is TGTGCCAGCAGTGAACAAGGGGGAGTCTATGGCTACACCTTC.

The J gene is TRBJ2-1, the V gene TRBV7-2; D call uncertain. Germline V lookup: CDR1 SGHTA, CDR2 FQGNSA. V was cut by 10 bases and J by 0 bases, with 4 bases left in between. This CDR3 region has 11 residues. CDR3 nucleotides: TGTGCCACCCGCTCCTACAATGAGCAGTTCTTC. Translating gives CATRSYNEQFF.

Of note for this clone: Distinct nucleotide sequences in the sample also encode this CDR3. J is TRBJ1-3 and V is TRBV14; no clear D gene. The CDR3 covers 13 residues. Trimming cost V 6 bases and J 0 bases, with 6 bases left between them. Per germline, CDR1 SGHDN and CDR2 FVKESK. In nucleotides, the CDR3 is TGTGCCAGCAGTCCTAGCTCTGGAAACACCATATATTTT. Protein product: CASSPSSGNTIYF.

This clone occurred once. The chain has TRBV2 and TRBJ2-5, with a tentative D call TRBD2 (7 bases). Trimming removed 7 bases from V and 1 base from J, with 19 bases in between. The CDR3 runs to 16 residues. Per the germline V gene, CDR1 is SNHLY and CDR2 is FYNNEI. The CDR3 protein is CASTIGGLPLQETQYF. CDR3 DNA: TGTGCCAGCACCATAGGGGGACTACCTCTCCAAGAGACCCAGTACTTC.

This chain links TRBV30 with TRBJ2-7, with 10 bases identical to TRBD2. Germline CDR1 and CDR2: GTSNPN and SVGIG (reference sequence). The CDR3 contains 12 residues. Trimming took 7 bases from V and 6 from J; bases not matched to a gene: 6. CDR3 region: CAFGEREGEQYF. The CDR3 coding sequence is TGTGCCTTCGGGGAGCGGGAGGGCGAGCAGTACTTC. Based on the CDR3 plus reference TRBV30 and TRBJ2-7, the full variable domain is SQTIHQWPATLVQPVGSPLSLECTVEGTSNPNLYWYRQAAGRGLQLLFYSVGIGQISSEVPQNLSASRPQDRQFILSSKKLLLSDSGFYLCAFGEREGEQYFGPGTRLTVT.

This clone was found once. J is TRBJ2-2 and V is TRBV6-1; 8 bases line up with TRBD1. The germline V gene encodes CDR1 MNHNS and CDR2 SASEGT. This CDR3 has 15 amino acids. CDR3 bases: TGTGCGGCCGTTTTACGAGGGACAGGCACCGGGGAGCTGTTTTTT. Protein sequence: CAAVLRGTGTGELFF.

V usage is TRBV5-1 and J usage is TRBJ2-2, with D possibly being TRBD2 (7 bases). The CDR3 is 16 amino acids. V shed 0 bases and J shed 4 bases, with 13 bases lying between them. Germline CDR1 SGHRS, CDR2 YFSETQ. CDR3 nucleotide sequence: TGCGCCAGCAGCTTGGTTGGGGGGGCTGGCACCGGGGAGCTGTTTTTT. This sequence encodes CASSLVGGAGTGELFF.

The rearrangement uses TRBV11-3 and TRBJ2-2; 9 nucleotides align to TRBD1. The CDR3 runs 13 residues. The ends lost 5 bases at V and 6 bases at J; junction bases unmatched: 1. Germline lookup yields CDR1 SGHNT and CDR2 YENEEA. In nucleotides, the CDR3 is TGTGCCAGCAGCCGGGACAGGGCCGGGGAGCTGTTTTTT. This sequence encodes CASSRDRAGELFF.

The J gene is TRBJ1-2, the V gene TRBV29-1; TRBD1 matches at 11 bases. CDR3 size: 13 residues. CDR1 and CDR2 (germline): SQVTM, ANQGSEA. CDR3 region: CGCEDRGQDGYTF. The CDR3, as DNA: TGCGGCTGCGAGGACAGGGGGCAAGATGGCTACACCTTC.

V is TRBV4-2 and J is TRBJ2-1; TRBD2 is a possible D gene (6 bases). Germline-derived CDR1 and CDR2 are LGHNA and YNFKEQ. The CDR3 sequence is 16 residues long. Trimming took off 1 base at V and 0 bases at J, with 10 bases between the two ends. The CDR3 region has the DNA TGTGCCAGCAGCCAAGGCGGGACCCCCTCCTACAATGAGCAGTTCTTC. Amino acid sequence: CASSQGGTPSYNEQFF.

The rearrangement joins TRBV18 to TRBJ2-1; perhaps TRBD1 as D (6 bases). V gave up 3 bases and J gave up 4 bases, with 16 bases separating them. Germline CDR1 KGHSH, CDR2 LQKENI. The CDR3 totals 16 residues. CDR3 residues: CASSPDTRQGYNEQFF. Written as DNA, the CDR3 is TGTGCCAGCTCACCGGATACTAGGCAGGGGTACAATGAGCAGTTCTTC. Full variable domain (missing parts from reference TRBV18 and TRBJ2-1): NAGVMQNPRHLVRRRGQEARLRCSPMKGHSHVYWYRQLPEEGLKFMVYLQKENIIDESGMPKERFSAEFPKEGPSILRIQQVVRGDSAAYFCASSPDTRQGYNEQFFGPGTRLTVL.

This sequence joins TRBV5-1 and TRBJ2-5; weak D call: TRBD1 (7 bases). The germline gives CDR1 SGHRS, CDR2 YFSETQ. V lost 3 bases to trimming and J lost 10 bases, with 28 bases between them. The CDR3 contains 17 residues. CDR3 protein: CASSWDSRDRLYGIQYF. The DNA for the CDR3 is TGCGCCAGCAGCTGGGACTCCCGGGACAGACTTTATGGGATCCAGTACTTC.

For the CDR3, the DNA is TGTGCCAGCAGCCCGGACAGGGGTGGAAAATCCTACGAGCAGTACTTC. Translated, it gives CASSPDRGGKSYEQYF. The chain combines TRBV5-6 with TRBJ2-7, with 9 positions matching TRBD1. CDR1 and CDR2 from the germline V gene are SGHDT and YYEEEE. The CDR3 totals 16 residues. With V trimmed by 4 bases and J by 1 base, 9 bases remained unmatched.

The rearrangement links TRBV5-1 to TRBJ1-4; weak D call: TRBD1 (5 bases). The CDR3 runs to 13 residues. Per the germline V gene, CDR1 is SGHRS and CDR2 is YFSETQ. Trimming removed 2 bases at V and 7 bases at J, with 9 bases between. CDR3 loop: CASSLHGAEKLFF. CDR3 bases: TGCGCCAGCAGCTTACATGGGGCTGAAAAACTGTTTTTT.

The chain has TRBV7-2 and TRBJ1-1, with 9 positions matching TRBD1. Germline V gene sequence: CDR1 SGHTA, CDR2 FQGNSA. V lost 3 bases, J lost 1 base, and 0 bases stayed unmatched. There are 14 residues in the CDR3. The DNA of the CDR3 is TGTGCCAGCAGCTTGGACAGGGGGAACACTGAAGCTTTCTTT. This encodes CASSLDRGNTEAFF.

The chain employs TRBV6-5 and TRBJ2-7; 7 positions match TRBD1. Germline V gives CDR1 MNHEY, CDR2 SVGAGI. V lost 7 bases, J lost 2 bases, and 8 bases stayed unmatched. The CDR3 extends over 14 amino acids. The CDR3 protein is CASIGTANPYEQYF. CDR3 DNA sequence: TGTGCCAGCATAGGGACAGCAAACCCCTACGAGCAGTACTTC.

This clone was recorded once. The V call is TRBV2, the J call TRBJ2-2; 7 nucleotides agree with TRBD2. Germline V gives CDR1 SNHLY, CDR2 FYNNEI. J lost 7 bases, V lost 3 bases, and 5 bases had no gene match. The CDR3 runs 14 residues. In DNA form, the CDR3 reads TGTGCCAGCAGTGAGCGGGAGAGTATCGGGGAGCTGTTTTTT. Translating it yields CASSERESIGELFF.

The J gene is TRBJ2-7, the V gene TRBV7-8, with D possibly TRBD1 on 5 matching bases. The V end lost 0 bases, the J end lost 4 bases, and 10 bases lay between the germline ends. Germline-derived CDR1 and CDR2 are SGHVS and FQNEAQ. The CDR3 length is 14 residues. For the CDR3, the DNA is TGTGCCAGCAGCTTAGCAGGGGCGTTATACGAGCAGTACTTC. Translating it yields CASSLAGALYEQYF.

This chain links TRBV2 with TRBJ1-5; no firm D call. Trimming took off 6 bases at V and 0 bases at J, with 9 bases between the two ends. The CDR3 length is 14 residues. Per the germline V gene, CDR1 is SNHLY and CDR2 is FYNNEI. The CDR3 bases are TGTGCCAGCAGGGGCGTCGATAGCAATCAGCCCCAGCATTTT. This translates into CASRGVDSNQPQHF. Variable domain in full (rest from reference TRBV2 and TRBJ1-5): EPEVTQTPSHQVTQMGQEVILRCVPISNHLYFYWYRQILGQKVEFLVSFYNNEISEKSEIFDDQFSVERPDGSNFTLKIRSTKLEDSAMYFCASRGVDSNQPQHFGDGTRLSIL.

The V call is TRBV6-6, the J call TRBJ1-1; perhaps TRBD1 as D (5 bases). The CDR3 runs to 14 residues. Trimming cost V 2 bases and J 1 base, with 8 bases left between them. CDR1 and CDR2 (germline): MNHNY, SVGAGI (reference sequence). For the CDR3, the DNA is TGTGCCAGCAGTTACGTCACAGGGAACACTGAAGCTTTCTTT. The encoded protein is CASSYVTGNTEAFF.

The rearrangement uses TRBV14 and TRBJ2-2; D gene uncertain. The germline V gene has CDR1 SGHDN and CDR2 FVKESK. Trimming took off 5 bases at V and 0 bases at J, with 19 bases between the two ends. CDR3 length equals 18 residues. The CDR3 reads CASSSTPPFGTNTGELFF. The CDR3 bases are TGTGCCAGCAGCTCCACTCCCCCATTCGGTACGAACACCGGGGAGCTGTTTTTT.

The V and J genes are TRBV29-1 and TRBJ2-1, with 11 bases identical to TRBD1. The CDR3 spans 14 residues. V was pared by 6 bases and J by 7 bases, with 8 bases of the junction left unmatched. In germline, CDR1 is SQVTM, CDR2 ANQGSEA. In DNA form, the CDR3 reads TGCAGCGTGGGCACCGGGACAGGGGGGAATGAGCAGTTCTTC. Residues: CSVGTGTGGNEQFF.

The CDR3 DNA reads TGTGCCAGCAGTTCTACTAGCGGGAGACGAAATGAGCAGTTCTTC. Its translation is CASSSTSGRRNEQFF. The rearrangement links TRBV6-5 to TRBJ2-1, with 11 bases aligning to TRBD2. J gave up 7 bases and V 4 bases, and 6 bases lay outside the gene matches. CDR3 length equals 15 residues. Per germline, CDR1 MNHEY and CDR2 SVGAGI.

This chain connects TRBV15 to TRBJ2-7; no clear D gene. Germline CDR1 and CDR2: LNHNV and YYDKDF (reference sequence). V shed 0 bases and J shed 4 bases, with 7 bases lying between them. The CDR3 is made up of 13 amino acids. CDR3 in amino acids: CATSRDTEYEQYF. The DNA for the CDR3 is TGTGCCACCAGCAGAGATACCGAGTACGAGCAGTACTTC.

The CDR3 protein is CASSPGTGSNTEAFF. The CDR3 DNA follows: TGTGCCAGCTCACCCGGGACAGGGTCGAACACTGAAGCTTTCTTT. This chain links TRBV18 with TRBJ1-1; TRBD1 agrees at 9 bases. This CDR3 spans 15 amino acids. CDR1 and CDR2 (germline): KGHSH, LQKENI. V lost 3 bases to trimming and J lost 1 base; unmatched junction nucleotides: 3.

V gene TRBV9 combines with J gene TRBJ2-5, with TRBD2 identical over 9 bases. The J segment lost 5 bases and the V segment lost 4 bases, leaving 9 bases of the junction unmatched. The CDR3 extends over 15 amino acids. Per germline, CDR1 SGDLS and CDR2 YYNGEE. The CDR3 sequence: CASSPFSGSGETQYF. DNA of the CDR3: TGTGCCAGCAGCCCTTTTAGCGGGAGCGGGGAGACCCAGTACTTC. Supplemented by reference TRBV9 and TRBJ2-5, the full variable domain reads DSGVTQTPKHLITATGQRVTLRCSPRSGDLSVYWYQQSLDQGLQFLIQYYNGEERAKGNILERFSAQQFPDLHSELNLSSLELGDSALYFCASSPFSGSGETQYFGPGTRLLVL.

The DNA of the CDR3 is TGTGCCAGCCGAGGTCGAACAGGGGGCAGTGGCTACACCTTC. Its translation is CASRGRTGGSGYTF. The chain couples TRBV28 to TRBJ1-2, with TRBD1 matching 9 bases. Trimming at V came to 8 bases and at J to 7 bases, leaving 11 bases not matched to a gene. The CDR3 totals 14 residues. Germline V gene sequence: CDR1 MDHEN, CDR2 SYDVKM.

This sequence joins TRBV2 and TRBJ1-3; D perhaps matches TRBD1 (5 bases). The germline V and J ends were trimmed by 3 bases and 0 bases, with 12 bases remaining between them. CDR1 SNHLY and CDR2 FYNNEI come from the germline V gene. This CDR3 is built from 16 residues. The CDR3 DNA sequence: TGTGCCAGCAGTGAGGGGGGTGCTAGCTCTGGAAACACCATATATTTT. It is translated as CASSEGGASSGNTIYF.

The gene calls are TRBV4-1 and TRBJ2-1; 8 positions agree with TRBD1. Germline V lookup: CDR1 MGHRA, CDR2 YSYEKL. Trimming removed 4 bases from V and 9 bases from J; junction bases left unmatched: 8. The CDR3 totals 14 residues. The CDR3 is CASSLGAGGSEQFF. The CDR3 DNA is TGCGCCAGCAGCCTGGGGGCAGGGGGCAGTGAGCAGTTCTTC.

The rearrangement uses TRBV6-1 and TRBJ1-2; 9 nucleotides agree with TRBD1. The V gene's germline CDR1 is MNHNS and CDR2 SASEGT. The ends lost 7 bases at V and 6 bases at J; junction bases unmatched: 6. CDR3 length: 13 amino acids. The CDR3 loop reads CASIQTGGHGYTF. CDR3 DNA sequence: TGTGCCAGCATTCAAACAGGGGGCCATGGCTACACCTTC.

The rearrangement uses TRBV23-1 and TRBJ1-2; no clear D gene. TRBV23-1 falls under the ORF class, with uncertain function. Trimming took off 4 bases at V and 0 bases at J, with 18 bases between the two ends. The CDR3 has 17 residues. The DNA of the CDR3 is TGCGCCAGCAGTCTCTGGGCGGGTTCAGGAGCTAACTATGGCTACACCTTC. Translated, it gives CASSLWAGSGANYGYTF.

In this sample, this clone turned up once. CDR3 sequence (DNA): TGTGCCAGCAGCCAAGCTACCGGGAGGGCCTCAGATACGCAGTATTTT. Protein product: CASSQATGRASDTQYF. The chain recombines TRBV4-2 with TRBJ2-3; 8 bases agree with TRBD2. Trimming took 1 base from V and 4 from J; bases not matched to a gene: 7. The CDR3 sequence is 16 residues long. Germline assignment: CDR1 LGHNA and CDR2 YNFKEQ.